The next 25 T cell receptor beta chains were all read from a single sample in a study of T cell responses to AZD1222 COVID-19 vaccine. Profiling relied on immunoSEQ multiplex PCR, and the TCRdb table lists in-frame clones only, not all of them. The table shows about 98,000 clones, with around 82% occurring only once. This sample comprised peripheral blood, obtained on day 0 of AZD1222 vaccination. Receptors originate from an adult in good health.

The chain employs TRBV7-2 and TRBJ2-1; 10 nucleotides match TRBD2. The CDR3 runs to 13 residues. V was pared by 4 bases and J by 10 bases, with 4 bases of the junction left unmatched. CDR1 is SGHTA and CDR2 is FQGNSA in the germline V gene. The CDR3 protein is CASSSSGSWEQFF. CDR3 nucleotides: TGTGCCAGCAGCTCTAGCGGGAGTTGGGAGCAGTTCTTC.

This clone was counted once. The V gene is TRBV28, the J gene TRBJ2-1, with D possibly TRBD1 on 5 matching bases. The CDR3 runs to 16 residues. Per germline, CDR1 MDHEN and CDR2 SYDVKM. Trimming took 7 bases from V and 0 from J, leaving 16 bases between them. This chain's CDR3 is CASIRQGPRSYNEQFF. In DNA form, the CDR3 reads TGTGCCAGCATCCGCCAGGGTCCCCGCTCCTACAATGAGCAGTTCTTC.

V and J are TRBV30 and TRBJ1-1, with D possibly being TRBD1 (6 bases). Germline V CDR1 and CDR2: GTSNPN, SVGIG (reference sequence). The CDR3 is made up of 12 amino acids. V lost 6 bases, J lost 11 bases, and 19 bases lay in between. The CDR3 nucleotides read TGTGCCTGTGGACAGAGCCAACGCTTGGCTTTCTTT. Amino acids: CACGQSQRLAFF. The full variable domain, completed using reference TRBV30 and TRBJ1-1, is SQTIHQWPATLVQPVGSPLSLECTVEGTSNPNLYWYRQAAGRGLQLLFYSVGIGQISSEVPQNLSASRPQDRQFILSSKKLLLSDSGFYLCACGQSQRLAFFGQGTRLTVV.

Only a few counts were recorded for this clone. V usage is TRBV18 and J usage is TRBJ1-3; D remains ambiguous. Trimming removed 3 bases from V and 0 bases from J, with 18 bases in between. Germline V gene sequence: CDR1 KGHSH, CDR2 LQKENI. The CDR3 consists of 18 residues. The CDR3 sequence: CASSPASSKGFSGNTIYF. CDR3 coding DNA: TGTGCCAGCTCACCCGCATCTTCGAAGGGATTCTCTGGAAACACCATATATTTT. Supplemented by reference TRBV18 and TRBJ1-3, the full variable domain reads NAGVMQNPRHLVRRRGQEARLRCSPMKGHSHVYWYRQLPEEGLKFMVYLQKENIIDESGMPKERFSAEFPKEGPSILRIQQVVRGDSAAYFCASSPASSKGFSGNTIYFGEGSWLTVV.

This clone was recorded only once. This sequence joins TRBV4-2 and TRBJ1-5; D call uncertain. CDR1 is LGHNA, CDR2 YNFKEQ, per germline. This CDR3 has 18 amino acids. V lost 4 bases and J lost 0, with 19 bases in between. The DNA for the CDR3 is TGTGCCAGCAGCCCCCGTTTAGAGGGCGGGTATAGCAATCAGCCCCAGCATTTT. Encoded protein: CASSPRLEGGYSNQPQHF.

V usage is TRBV14 and J usage is TRBJ2-4; possibly TRBD1 for D (6 bases). V gave up 4 bases and J gave up 9 bases, with 22 bases separating them. The CDR3 is made up of 16 amino acids. From germline, CDR1 is SGHDN and CDR2 FVKESK. CDR3 bases: TGTGCCAGCAGCCGGTCCCCGATTCTTCAGGGGACCATTCAGTACTTC. Translation gives CASSRSPILQGTIQYF.

This clone was counted between two and nine times. The V gene is TRBV3-1 (or the pseudogene TRBV3-2), the J gene TRBJ1-2, with D tentatively TRBD1 (5 bases). In germline, CDR1 is LGHDT, CDR2 YNNKEL (reference sequence). The CDR3 extends over 14 amino acids. The V end was cut by 0 bases, the J end by 5 bases, with 10 bases between. The CDR3 is CASSQDLAGYGYTF. The CDR3 DNA reads TGTGCCAGCAGCCAAGATTTGGCAGGGTATGGCTACACCTTC.

The chain carries TRBV27 and TRBJ2-2, with 11 bases that match TRBD1. CDR1 is MNHEY, CDR2 SMNVEV, per germline (reference sequence). This CDR3 has 19 residues. The trim removed 2 bases at V and 4 bases at J, leaving 12 bases unmatched. CDR3 sequence: CASSLRWTGGALSTGELFF. In nucleotides, the CDR3 is TGTGCCAGCAGTTTAAGATGGACAGGGGGCGCGTTAAGCACCGGGGAGCTGTTTTTT.

This clone occurred a few times. The rearrangement links TRBV28 to TRBJ2-4; 8 positions agree with TRBD1. After removal of 2 bases from V and 5 bases from J, the junction contained 2 bases not matched to a gene. The CDR3 totals 14 residues. Germline loops: CDR1 MDHEN, CDR2 SYDVKM. The CDR3 bases are TGTGCCAGCAGTTTAACAGGGGGTCAAAACATTCAGTACTTC. Its protein is CASSLTGGQNIQYF.

The rearrangement links TRBV28 to TRBJ1-1, with 8 bases that match TRBD1. CDR1 and CDR2 (germline): MDHEN, SYDVKM. The length of the CDR3 is 17 residues. J gave up 0 bases and V 5 bases, and 11 bases lay outside the gene matches. Written as DNA, the CDR3 is TGTGCCAGCAGTCCTGGGACAGGTGCCCGAATGAACACTGAAGCTTTCTTT. This gives the protein CASSPGTGARMNTEAFF. The whole variable domain, remainder taken from reference TRBV28 and TRBJ1-1, is DVKVTQSSRYLVKRTGEKVFLECVQDMDHENMFWYRQDPGLGLRLIYFSYDVKMKEKGDIPEGYSVSREKKERFSLILESASTNQTSMYLCASSPGTGARMNTEAFFGQGTRLTVV.

This clone was seen once. This chain connects TRBV6-2 or TRBV6-3 to TRBJ2-7, with TRBD1 as a possible D gene (5 bases). CDR1 is MNHEY, CDR2 SVGEGT, per germline. The germline V and J ends were trimmed by 5 bases and 4 bases, with 15 bases remaining between them. The CDR3 consists of 14 residues. DNA for the CDR3: TGTGCCAGCAGTAAGAACCCCAGGGTGTACGAGCAGTACGTC. This gives the protein CASSKNPRVYEQYV.

V gene TRBV11-3 combines with J gene TRBJ2-7; unclear D gene. V was clipped by 1 base and J by 3 bases, with 13 bases between them. There are 15 residues in the CDR3. Germline CDR1 and CDR2: SGHNT and YENEEA. Written as DNA, the CDR3 is TGTGCCAGCAGCTTAGGAGTTGTCAGCAGCTACGAGCAGTACTTC. This encodes CASSLGVVSSYEQYF.

The gene calls are TRBV5-4 and TRBJ1-6; D ambiguous. Trimming took off 2 bases at V and 9 bases at J, with 15 bases between the two ends. Germline lookup yields CDR1 SGHNT and CDR2 YYREEE (reference sequence). The CDR3 length is 15 residues. The CDR3 bases are TGTGCCAGCAGCTTATCGAATGAAGGGATTTCACCCCTCCACTTT. Translating gives CASSLSNEGISPLHF.

This chain connects TRBV3-1 (or the pseudogene TRBV3-2) to TRBJ2-7; the D gene is possibly TRBD1 (6 bases). The CDR3 sequence is 13 residues long. CDR1 and CDR2 from the germline V gene are LGHDT and YNNKEL (reference sequence). V lost 5 bases, J lost 7 bases, and 15 bases lay in between. CDR3 bases: TGTGCCAGCAGCGTACAGGGTATTGGGGAGCAGTACGTC. Amino acids: CASSVQGIGEQYV.

The chain carries TRBV12-3 or TRBV12-4 and TRBJ1-2; D is unclear. The CDR3 is 12 residues long. V was shortened by 2 bases and J by 8 bases, with 9 bases between the two germline ends. The CDR3 reads CASSLPGSGYTF. The DNA of the CDR3 is TGTGCCAGCAGTTTACCCGGGTCGGGCTACACCTTC.

V and J are TRBV19 and TRBJ1-6, with a possible D match to TRBD1 (5 bases). CDR3 length equals 13 residues. The V end lost 10 bases, the J end lost 5 bases, and 12 bases lay between the germline ends. CDR1 LNHDA and CDR2 SQIVND come from the germline V gene (reference sequence). Here the CDR3 reads CATGRDHNSPLHF. The CDR3 DNA follows: TGTGCCACCGGCAGGGATCATAATTCACCCCTCCACTTT. The variable domain in full, completed from reference TRBV19 and TRBJ1-6, reads DGGITQSPKYLFRKEGQNVTLSCEQNLNHDAMYWYRQDPGQGLRLIYYSQIVNDFQKGDIAEGYSVSREKKESFPLTVTSAQKNPTAFYLCATGRDHNSPLHFGNGTRLTVT.

This chain joins TRBV3-1 (or the pseudogene TRBV3-2) and TRBJ1-5, with no clear D. CDR3 size: 16 residues. Trimming removed 1 base from V and 1 base from J, with 11 bases in between. Germline assignment: CDR1 LGHDT and CDR2 YNNKEL (reference sequence). CDR3 DNA: TGTGCCAGCAGCCAAGGGGCCGGGTTGAGCAATCAGCCCCAGCATTTT. Its protein product is CASSQGAGLSNQPQHF.

The rearrangement uses TRBV27 and TRBJ1-5; tentatively, D is TRBD1 (6 bases). Trimming removed 7 bases at V and 3 bases at J, with 19 bases between. Germline V gives CDR1 MNHEY, CDR2 SMNVEV (reference sequence). CDR3 size: 16 residues. The CDR3 is CASTQLSGQVNQPQHF. CDR3 DNA sequence: TGTGCCAGCACCCAACTCTCGGGACAAGTCAATCAGCCCCAGCATTTT.

The genes are TRBV12-3 or TRBV12-4 and TRBJ1-5; D may be TRBD1 (5 bases). The V end lost 6 bases, the J end lost 3 bases, and 9 bases lay between the germline ends. There are 13 residues in the CDR3. The CDR3 region is CASRRDLNQPQHF. In DNA, the CDR3 is TGTGCCAGCAGGCGGGACCTCAATCAGCCCCAGCATTTT.

The chain recombines TRBV6-2 or TRBV6-3 with TRBJ1-5, with a tentative D call TRBD1 (6 bases). The V end was cut by 5 bases, the J end by 6 bases, with 17 bases between. This CDR3 has 15 residues. CDR1 MNHEY and CDR2 SVGEGT come from the germline V gene. The CDR3 here is CASSTSGGWGQPQHF. The CDR3 nucleotides read TGTGCCAGCAGTACCTCGGGGGGCTGGGGTCAGCCCCAGCATTTT.

The rearrangement uses TRBV10-3 and TRBJ2-7; 9 bases map to TRBD1. There are 17 residues in the CDR3. The germline V gene has CDR1 ENHRY and CDR2 SYGVKD. The V gene end was trimmed by 4 bases and the J gene end by 3 bases; junction bases not matched to a gene: 13. CDR3 amino acids: CAISGLGQGISGYEQYF. In DNA, the CDR3 is TGTGCCATCAGTGGGTTGGGACAGGGTATATCGGGCTACGAGCAGTACTTC.

This clone has more than one count but fewer than ten. The gene calls are TRBV6-2 or TRBV6-3 and TRBJ1-5; weak D call: TRBD1 (6 bases). The CDR3 loop spans 14 amino acids. Germline V gene sequence: CDR1 MNHEY, CDR2 SVGEGT. V was clipped by 6 bases and J by 7 bases, with 16 bases between them. CDR3: CASSSLGGSQPQHF. The CDR3 nucleotides are TGTGCCAGCAGCTCACTCGGGGGCTCCCAGCCCCAGCATTTT.

This clone was seen more than once but under ten times. The gene calls are TRBV24-1 and TRBJ2-2, with D maybe TRBD2 (6 bases). Germline lookup yields CDR1 KGHDR and CDR2 SFDVKD. The V gene lost 7 bases and the J gene lost 4 bases, with 15 bases spanning the gap. This CDR3 spans 15 amino acids. The CDR3 region is CATSRVGGGTGELFF. The DNA for the CDR3 is TGTGCCACCAGCCGTGTGGGGGGAGGCACCGGGGAGCTGTTTTTT.

J is TRBJ1-2 and V is TRBV24-1; TRBD1 matches at 7 bases. There are 16 residues in the CDR3. Germline V gives CDR1 KGHDR, CDR2 SFDVKD. Trimming removed 4 bases from V and 8 bases from J; junction bases left unmatched: 15. CDR3 in amino acids: CATSDAKGGSGGGYTF. As DNA, the CDR3 is TGTGCCACCAGTGACGCGAAAGGGGGTTCAGGGGGAGGCTACACCTTC.

The chain combines TRBV29-1 with TRBJ1-1, with unresolved D. CDR1 and CDR2 from the germline V gene are SQVTM and ANQGSEA. The CDR3 has 17 residues. The V and J ends lost 7 bases and 1 base respectively, with 25 bases between them. This chain's CDR3 is CSATLGGYGRGNTEAFF. CDR3 bases: TGCAGCGCGACTCTAGGAGGGTACGGGCGGGGGAACACTGAAGCTTTCTTT.